This paragraph covers one TCR beta chain sequence. V lost 3 bases, J lost 9 bases, and 22 bases stayed unmatched. CDR1 is MGHRA, CDR2 YSYEKL, per germline. This CDR3 is built from 21 residues. The entry originates in a study of blood T cell repertoires in COVID-19. Study-level background: Sample material is recorded as cDNA or gDNA derived from T cells, B-cell-depleted T cells, or PBMCs.

Per the authors' pipeline: Amplified reference gene primers provided the basis for estimating nucleated cell counts. Generated by immunoSEQ multiplex PCR, the TCRdb table keeps only in-frame clones and is missing some. V and J calls and clone size come straight from that table; D and trimming were deduced from the DNA. The sample lists 200,000 to 250,000 clones, about 88% occurring once. J is TRBJ1-6 and V is TRBV4-1, with 11 bases matching TRBD1. Sequenced sample: peripheral blood. The TCR originated in a woman aged 45-65 years with COVID-19, enrolled during active disease. The CDR3 bases are TGCGCCAGCAGCCAGGATCCTTTCAGGACAGGGGGCATTATACGTGGTTCACCCCTCCACTTT. It encodes CASSQDPFRTGGIIRGSPLHF.